Presented here are 27 T cell receptor beta chains from one specimen sequenced in a study of blood T cell repertoires in COVID-19 (dated by TCRdb to between 2020 and 2021). Preparation of the library involved the immunoSEQ multiplex PCR assay. As stored in TCRdb, this immuneACCESS dataset retains in-frame rearrangements with V and J assigned. A fraction of the clones does not appear; measured against another copy, unresolved V genes explain less than half of the discrepancy, and the remainder lacks a known reason. Here the sample has 140,000 to 150,000 clones; roughly nine tenths occur a single time. The ten largest make up 2.5% to 3% of the sample. Sequencing was carried out using peripheral blood. Receptor source: a human donor with COVID-19, enrolled during active disease. The donor label of this sample is uncertain.

CDR3 sequence: CAISVGETQYF. Here the CDR3 DNA reads TGTGCCATCAGCGTCGGGGAGACCCAGTACTTC. The V call is TRBV10-3, the J call TRBJ2-5; unclear D gene. Germline assignment: CDR1 ENHRY and CDR2 SYGVKD. Trimming cost V 6 bases and J 5 bases, with 7 bases left between them. This CDR3 contains 11 residues.

This clone was seen only a few times. The V and J genes are TRBV10-2 and TRBJ1-1; 7 bases map to TRBD1. The CDR3 has 12 residues. V shed 4 bases and J 4 bases; nucleotides not matched to a gene: 0. From germline, CDR1 is WSHSY and CDR2 SAAADI. Written as DNA, the CDR3 is TGCGCCAGCAGTGCAGGGGGCACTGAAGCTTTCTTT. It specifies CASSAGGTEAFF.

V gene TRBV5-1 combines with J gene TRBJ1-2; 7 nucleotides match TRBD1. Germline V lookup: CDR1 SGHRS, CDR2 YFSETQ. V lost 3 bases, J lost 6 bases, and 5 bases stayed unmatched. The CDR3 length is 13 residues. CDR3 protein: CASSSARGNGYTF. Here the CDR3 DNA reads TGCGCCAGCAGCTCAGCCAGGGGGAATGGCTACACCTTC.

The chain combines TRBV27 with TRBJ1-1; no reliable D call. V was cut by 2 bases and J by 0 bases, with 7 bases left in between. The CDR3 totals 14 residues. The germline CDR1 and CDR2 sequences are MNHEY and SMNVEV (reference sequence). CDR3 region: CASSLTQLNTEAFF. The DNA of the CDR3 is TGTGCCAGCAGTTTAACACAGCTGAACACTGAAGCTTTCTTT.

This rearrangement joins TRBV4-1 to TRBJ1-4, with 7 positions matching TRBD1. Per germline, CDR1 MGHRA and CDR2 YSYEKL. V was clipped by 4 bases and J by 0 bases; unmatched bases: 8. CDR3 length: 17 residues. CDR3 amino acids: CASSLQGVRTTNEKLFF. CDR3 nucleotides: TGCGCCAGCAGCCTTCAGGGGGTAAGGACAACTAATGAAAAACTGTTTTTT.

V is TRBV3-1 (or the pseudogene TRBV3-2) and J is TRBJ2-1, with no clear D. This CDR3 has 13 residues. The germline V and J ends were trimmed by 2 bases and 8 bases, with 10 bases remaining between them. From germline, CDR1 is LGHDT and CDR2 YNNKEL (reference sequence). CDR3 bases: TGTGCCAGCAGCCAAAGCGTAGGTGATGAGCAGTTCTTC. This gives the protein CASSQSVGDEQFF.

V and J are TRBV6-2 or TRBV6-3 and TRBJ1-6; D is uncertain. V lost 2 bases, J lost 4 bases, and 12 bases lay in between. The V gene's germline CDR1 is MNHEY and CDR2 SVGEGT. The CDR3 is 16 residues long. The chain's CDR3 is CASSYAQTGYNSPLHF. DNA of the CDR3: TGTGCCAGCAGTTACGCCCAGACCGGGTATAATTCACCCCTCCACTTT.

The J gene is TRBJ1-2, the V gene TRBV28; TRBD1 is a possible D gene (6 bases). Between the trimmed V and J ends, which lost 3 bases and 4 bases, there was a span of 12 bases. Germline V gene data show CDR1 as MDHEN and CDR2 as SYDVKM. The CDR3 runs to 14 residues. The CDR3 spells CASSFSGDPYGYTF. The CDR3 nucleotides are TGTGCCAGCAGTTTCTCAGGGGACCCCTATGGCTACACCTTC.

The chain carries TRBV7-9 and TRBJ2-3; 9 nucleotides match TRBD2. The CDR3 totals 16 residues. V gave up 6 bases and J gave up 2 bases; unmatched junction bases: 9. CDR1 SEHNR and CDR2 FQNEAQ come from the germline V gene (reference sequence). CDR3 in DNA: TGTGCCAGCAGTTCTAGCGGGGCGTTCCTCACAGATACGCAGTATTTT. This encodes CASSSSGAFLTDTQYF.

This chain uses TRBV6-5 with TRBJ1-3; D is perhaps TRBD1 (5 bases). The CDR3 is 16 residues long. V gave up 0 bases and J gave up 2 bases, with 11 bases separating them. Germline loops: CDR1 MNHEY, CDR2 SVGAGI. The CDR3 sequence: CASSYSIGTAGNTIYF. Here the CDR3 DNA reads TGTGCCAGCAGTTACTCGATAGGGACTGCTGGAAACACCATATATTTT.

The V call is TRBV19, the J call TRBJ2-1; 11 nucleotides align to TRBD2. Germline CDR1 LNHDA, CDR2 SQIVND (reference sequence). V gave up 4 bases and J gave up 6 bases; unmatched junction bases: 5. The CDR3 runs to 15 residues. For the CDR3, the DNA is TGTGCCAGTAGTAGGCTAGCGGGGGGCCCCAATGAGCAGTTCTTC. Residues: CASSRLAGGPNEQFF.

The CDR3 bases are TGTGCCTGGAGCTTGGGACACACTAATTCACCCCTCCACTTT. Its protein product is CAWSLGHTNSPLHF. This chain links TRBV30 with TRBJ1-6; D might be TRBD1 (6 bases). V gave up 3 bases and J gave up 6 bases, with 12 bases separating them. CDR3 size: 14 residues. Germline V gives CDR1 GTSNPN, CDR2 SVGIG (reference sequence).

Comments on this clone: The junction and the germline gene differ at one end; a read error may be behind it. This chain joins TRBV9 and TRBJ2-7, with D possibly being TRBD1 (6 bases). Germline assignment: CDR1 SGDLS and CDR2 YYNGEE. CDR3 size: 13 residues. The CDR3 protein is CASSAGASSEQYF. CDR3 nucleotides: TGTGCCAGCAGCGCAGGGGCCTCCTCCGAGCAGTACTTC. The full variable domain, in which reference TRBV9 and TRBJ2-7 provide the parts outside the CDR3, is DSGVTQTPKHLITATGQRVTLRCSPRSGDLSVYWYQQSLDQGLQFLIQYYNGEERAKGNILERFSAQQFPDLHSELNLSSLELGDSALYFCASSAGASSEQYFGPGTRLTVT.

This clone has a handful of counts. The DNA of the CDR3 is TGTGCCAGCAGTGAGTCAGTCCACACAGATACGCAGTATTTT. This sequence encodes CASSESVHTDTQYF. The V and J genes are TRBV2 and TRBJ2-3; D gene ambiguous. The CDR3 is 14 residues long. Trimming pared 3 bases from V and 2 bases from J, leaving 9 bases between. Germline lookup yields CDR1 SNHLY and CDR2 FYNNEI.

The V and J genes are TRBV19 and TRBJ2-5; D is possibly TRBD2 (5 bases). The CDR3 runs to 13 residues. Germline CDR1 and CDR2: LNHDA and SQIVND (reference sequence). V shed 6 bases and J shed 4 bases, with 12 bases lying between them. The CDR3 reads CASRRVRTETQYF. The CDR3 nucleotides read TGTGCCAGTAGGAGGGTTCGGACAGAGACCCAGTACTTC.

The chain's CDR3 is CASSEAWTGANQPQHF. CDR3 nucleotide sequence: TGTGCCAGCAGTGAAGCGTGGACAGGGGCCAATCAGCCCCAGCATTTT. The chain carries TRBV6-1 and TRBJ1-5; TRBD1 matches 9 bases. The trim removed 0 bases at V and 3 bases at J, leaving 3 bases unmatched. There are 16 residues in the CDR3. CDR1 MNHNS and CDR2 SASEGT come from the germline V gene.

This clone was recorded only once. V gene TRBV10-3 combines with J gene TRBJ2-1; D is undetermined. V dropped 10 bases and J dropped 0 bases, with 13 bases sitting between them. The CDR3 runs 14 residues. Germline-derived CDR1 and CDR2 are ENHRY and SYGVKD. The CDR3 sequence: CATASSSSYNEQFF. The CDR3 DNA is TGTGCCACCGCCTCTTCGAGCTCCTACAATGAGCAGTTCTTC.

V is TRBV6-6 and J is TRBJ1-6, with D perhaps matching TRBD1 (5 bases). Germline lookup yields CDR1 MNHNY and CDR2 SVGAGI (reference sequence). V was pared by 4 bases and J by 9 bases, with 13 bases between. This CDR3 region has 14 residues. In nucleotides, the CDR3 is TGTGCCAGCAGTTTAGGGCAGGGAGGTTCACCCCTCCACTTT. Residues: CASSLGQGGSPLHF.

The chain has TRBV9 and TRBJ2-1, with D tentatively TRBD2 (6 bases). Trimming took off 2 bases at V and 0 bases at J, with 9 bases between the two ends. CDR1 and CDR2 from the germline V gene are SGDLS and YYNGEE. The CDR3 has 15 residues. The CDR3 nucleotides read TGTGCCAGCAGCGTTAGCGGAGGCTCCTACAATGAGCAGTTCTTC. Amino acids: CASSVSGGSYNEQFF.

The chain couples TRBV5-1 to TRBJ2-1, with TRBD2 matching 9 bases. The germline gives CDR1 SGHRS, CDR2 YFSETQ. This CDR3 is 15 amino acids long. V shed 1 base and J 1 base; nucleotides not matched to a gene: 0. CDR3 nucleotide sequence: TGCGCCAGCAGCTTGCTAGCGGGATCCTACAATGAGCAGTTCTTC. This sequence encodes CASSLLAGSYNEQFF.

This sequence joins TRBV7-9 and TRBJ1-1, with D tentatively TRBD1 (6 bases). Germline CDR1 reads SEHNR; CDR2 reads FQNEAQ (reference sequence). Trimming took off 9 bases at V and 2 bases at J, with 7 bases between the two ends. This CDR3 is built from 11 residues. This CDR3 is CARGTNTEAFF. The CDR3 region has the DNA TGTGCCAGGGGGACAAACACTGAAGCTTTCTTT.

The J gene is TRBJ2-5, the V gene TRBV6-1; TRBD2 agrees at 15 bases. This CDR3 spans 18 amino acids. J lost 4 bases, V lost 0 bases, and 6 bases had no gene match. From germline, CDR1 is MNHNS and CDR2 SASEGT. The CDR3 DNA is TGTGCCAGCAGTGAAGCACGGACTAGCGGGGGGGCCCGAGAGACCCAGTACTTC. As protein: CASSEARTSGGARETQYF.

V and J are TRBV25-1 and TRBJ2-5, with TRBD2 matching over 7 bases. The junction had 9 bases not matched to a gene; V was cut back by 1 base and J by 4 bases. The CDR3 consists of 16 residues. In germline, CDR1 is MGHDK, CDR2 SYGVNS. DNA for the CDR3: TGTGCCAGCAGTGAATGGTCGGGAGGAGGAAGAGAGACCCAGTACTTC. Translation: CASSEWSGGGRETQYF. The whole variable domain, filled in from reference TRBV25-1 and TRBJ2-5, reads EADIYQTPRYLVIGTGKKITLECSQTMGHDKMYWYQQDPGMELHLIHYSYGVNSTEKGDLSSESTVSRIRTEHFPLTLESARPSHTSQYLCASSEWSGGGRETQYFGPGTRLLVL.

J is TRBJ2-2 and V is TRBV5-5, with no clear D. V was trimmed by 2 bases and J by 0 bases, leaving 11 bases between them. The CDR3 has 16 residues. Germline V gene data show CDR1 as SGHKS and CDR2 as YYEKEE (reference sequence). CDR3 nucleotides: TGTGCCAGCAGCTTCTCGACACCCGCGAACACCGGGGAGCTGTTTTTT. This sequence encodes CASSFSTPANTGELFF.

This chain links TRBV18 with TRBJ2-5; TRBD1 matches at 8 bases. The J segment lost 5 bases and the V segment lost 5 bases, leaving 7 bases of the junction unmatched. CDR1 is KGHSH, CDR2 LQKENI, per germline. This CDR3 contains 14 residues. CDR3 sequence reads: CASSEQGQEETQYF. The DNA for the CDR3 is TGTGCCAGCTCAGAACAGGGACAGGAGGAGACCCAGTACTTC.

The V and J genes are TRBV19 and TRBJ1-5; unclear D gene. The CDR3 covers 13 residues. Germline lookup yields CDR1 LNHDA and CDR2 SQIVND (reference sequence). V was cut by 4 bases and J by 10 bases, with 14 bases left in between. CDR3 DNA: TGTGCCAGTAGTACCACAGAGTCGGGACCCCAGCATTTT. Encoded protein: CASSTTESGPQHF.

V gene TRBV19 combines with J gene TRBJ2-7; tentatively, D is TRBD2 (6 bases). Trimming removed 5 bases from V and 7 bases from J, with 15 bases in between. This CDR3 is 13 amino acids long. Germline loops: CDR1 LNHDA, CDR2 SQIVND (reference sequence). Here the CDR3 reads CASSSFQGGEQYF. CDR3 sequence (DNA): TGTGCCAGTAGTTCTTTTCAGGGAGGAGAGCAGTACTTC.